This TCR beta chain emerged from a study of cytomegalovirus exposure and HLA in healthy donors. General study points: In vitro, a few CMV-associated chains proved specific for CMV antigens.

Germline V CDR1 and CDR2: SGHNT, YYREEE (reference sequence). Trimming at V came to 0 bases and at J to 5 bases, leaving 7 bases not matched to a gene. The length of the CDR3 is 16 residues. Use of 60 Vbeta and 13 Jbeta primers characterized the PCR. Assay: immunoSEQ multiplex PCR; the TCRdb copy retains only in-frame clones and omits some. Among hundreds of thousands of clones, about 89% were seen once, and the ten largest hold around 1%. Notes on this clone: What it binds is not known.

The V and J genes are TRBV5-4 and TRBJ2-5, with 10 positions matching TRBD2. The material sequenced was PBMCs. The clonotype comes from a woman between 18 and 29 years old in good health and CMV-seronegative. The CDR3 sequence: CASSLVVAGGRETQYF. CDR3 in DNA: TGTGCCAGCAGCTTGGTGGTAGCGGGGGGCAGGGAGACCCAGTACTTC.